The 5 T cell receptor beta chains below come from one sample, sequenced in a study of blood T cell repertoires in COVID-19. The assay was immunoSEQ multiplex PCR, and TCRdb's table has in-frame clones only and misses some. The data contain 70,000 to 95,000 clones, over 80% of them seen just once; the ten biggest clones take up roughly 10%. Sequenced: peripheral blood. These receptors were obtained from a woman in her 70s with active or convalescent COVID-19.

This chain connects TRBV5-6 to TRBJ2-1, with 13 nucleotides matching TRBD2. Germline V gene lookup returns CDR1 SGHDT and CDR2 YYEEEE. CDR3 length: 17 amino acids. The trim removed 0 bases at V and 7 bases at J, leaving 7 bases unmatched. CDR3 amino acids: CASSLARTSGGLNEQFF. The CDR3 bases are TGTGCCAGCAGCTTGGCACGGACTAGCGGGGGCCTAAATGAGCAGTTCTTC.

The chain uses TRBV4-1 and TRBJ2-2, with TRBD2 matching 9 bases. Unmatched junction bases numbered 7, after V lost 2 bases and J lost 6 bases. CDR1 is MGHRA and CDR2 is YSYEKL in the germline V gene. This CDR3 comprises 16 residues. The CDR3 coding sequence is TGCGCCAGCAGCCAAATCCAGGCGGGGGGGCCCGGGGAGCTGTTTTTT. It is translated as CASSQIQAGGPGELFF.

The rearrangement uses TRBV6-6 and TRBJ2-1, with a weak D call TRBD2 (6 bases). Germline V gives CDR1 MNHNY, CDR2 SVGAGI (reference sequence). The CDR3 sequence is 15 residues long. Trimming took off 2 bases at V and 5 bases at J, with 13 bases between the two ends. CDR3 nucleotides: TGTGCCAGCAGTTACAATACTAGCCCAAACAATGAGCAGTTCTTC. It yields the protein CASSYNTSPNNEQFF.

The DNA for the CDR3 is TGTGCCAGCAGCTTACAAGTCGCGGGGGGAAGCTCTGATACGCAGTATTTT. Its protein product is CASSLQVAGGSSDTQYF. The chain carries TRBV5-5 and TRBJ2-3; 8 positions match TRBD2. V shed 2 bases and J 6 bases; nucleotides not matched to a gene: 14. This CDR3 region has 17 residues. Looked up from germline, CDR1 is SGHKS and CDR2 is YYEKEE (reference sequence).

This clone was seen a handful of times. J is TRBJ2-7 and V is TRBV4-1; perhaps TRBD1 as D (5 bases). Per germline, CDR1 MGHRA and CDR2 YSYEKL. V lost 0 bases and J 1 base, leaving 10 bases between the germline ends. There are 15 residues in the CDR3. CDR3 bases: TGCGCCAGCAGCCAAGAGGCCAGGGAATCCTACGAGCAGTACTTC. The encoded protein is CASSQEARESYEQYF.